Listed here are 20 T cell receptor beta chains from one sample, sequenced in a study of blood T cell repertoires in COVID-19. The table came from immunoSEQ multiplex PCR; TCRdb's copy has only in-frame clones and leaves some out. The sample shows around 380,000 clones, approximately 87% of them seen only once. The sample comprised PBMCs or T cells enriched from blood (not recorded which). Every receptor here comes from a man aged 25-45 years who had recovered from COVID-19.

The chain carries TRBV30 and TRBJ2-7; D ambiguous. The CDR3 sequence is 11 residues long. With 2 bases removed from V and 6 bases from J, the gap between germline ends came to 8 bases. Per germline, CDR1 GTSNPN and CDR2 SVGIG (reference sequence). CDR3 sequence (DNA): TGTGCCTGGAGTATGGTCGGCGAGCAGTACTTC. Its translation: CAWSMVGEQYF.

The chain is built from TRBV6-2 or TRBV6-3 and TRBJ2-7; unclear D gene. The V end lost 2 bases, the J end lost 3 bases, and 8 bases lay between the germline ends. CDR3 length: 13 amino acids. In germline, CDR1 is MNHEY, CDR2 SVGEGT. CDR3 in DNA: TGTGCCAGCAGTTACGGGCTACTCTACGAGCAGTACTTC. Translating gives CASSYGLLYEQYF.

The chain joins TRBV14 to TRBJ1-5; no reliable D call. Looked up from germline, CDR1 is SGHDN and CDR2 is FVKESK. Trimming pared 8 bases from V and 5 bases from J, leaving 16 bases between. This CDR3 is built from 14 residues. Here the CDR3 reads CASDGSGNDQPQHF. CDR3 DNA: TGTGCCAGCGACGGTTCGGGGAACGATCAGCCCCAGCATTTT.

CDR3 protein: CAISETGGRAKNIQYF. For the CDR3, the DNA is TGTGCCATCAGTGAGACCGGGGGGAGGGCCAAAAACATTCAGTACTTC. The chain joins TRBV10-3 to TRBJ2-4; 7 bases agree with TRBD2. CDR1 is ENHRY, CDR2 SYGVKD, per germline. The V and J ends lost 2 bases and 1 base, in that order; junction bases with no gene match: 5. The CDR3 runs to 16 residues.

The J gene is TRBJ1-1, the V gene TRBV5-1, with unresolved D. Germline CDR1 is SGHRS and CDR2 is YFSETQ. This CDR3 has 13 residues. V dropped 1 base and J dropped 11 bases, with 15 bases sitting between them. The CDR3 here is CASSLSPTSAAFF. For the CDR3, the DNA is TGCGCCAGCAGCTTGTCGCCCACATCAGCGGCTTTCTTT.

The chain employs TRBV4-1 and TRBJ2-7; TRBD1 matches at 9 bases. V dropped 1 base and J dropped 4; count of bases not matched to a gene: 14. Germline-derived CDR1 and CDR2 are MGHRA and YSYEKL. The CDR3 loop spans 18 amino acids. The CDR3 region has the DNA TGCGCCAGCAGCCAAGGGGGGGTGGGACAGGGCGAGGGGTACGAGCAGTACTTC. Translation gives CASSQGGVGQGEGYEQYF.

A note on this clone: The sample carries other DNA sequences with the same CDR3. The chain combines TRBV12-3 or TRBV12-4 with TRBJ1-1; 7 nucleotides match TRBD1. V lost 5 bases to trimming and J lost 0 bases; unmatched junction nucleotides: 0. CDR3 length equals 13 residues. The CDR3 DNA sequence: TGTGCCAGCAGTGGACAGGTGAACACTGAAGCTTTCTTT. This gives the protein CASSGQVNTEAFF.

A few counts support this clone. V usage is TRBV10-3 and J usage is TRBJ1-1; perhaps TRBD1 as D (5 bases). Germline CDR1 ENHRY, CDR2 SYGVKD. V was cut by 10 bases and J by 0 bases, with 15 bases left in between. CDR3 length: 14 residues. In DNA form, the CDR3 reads TGTGCCACCCGACCGGGGGTAATGAACACTGAAGCTTTCTTT. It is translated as CATRPGVMNTEAFF.

CDR3 residues: CASSPSSYGYTF. DNA of the CDR3: TGTGCCAGCAGCCCTAGCAGCTATGGCTACACCTTC. V and J are TRBV7-9 and TRBJ1-2; D is unclear. The germline CDR1 and CDR2 sequences are SEHNR and FQNEAQ (reference sequence). The germline V and J ends were trimmed by 5 bases and 4 bases, with 8 bases remaining between them. This CDR3 region has 12 residues.

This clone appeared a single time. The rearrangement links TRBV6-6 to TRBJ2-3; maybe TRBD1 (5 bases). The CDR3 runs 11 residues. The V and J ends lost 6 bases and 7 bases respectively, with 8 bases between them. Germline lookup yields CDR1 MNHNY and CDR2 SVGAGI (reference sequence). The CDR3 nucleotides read TGTGCCAGCAGGAGACAGTATACGCAGTATTTT. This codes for CASRRQYTQYF.

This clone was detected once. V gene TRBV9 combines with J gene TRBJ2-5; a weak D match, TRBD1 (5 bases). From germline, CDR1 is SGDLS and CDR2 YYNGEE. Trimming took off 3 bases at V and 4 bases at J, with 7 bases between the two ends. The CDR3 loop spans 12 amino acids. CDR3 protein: CASSERGETQYF. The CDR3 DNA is TGTGCCAGCAGCGAAAGGGGAGAGACCCAGTACTTC.

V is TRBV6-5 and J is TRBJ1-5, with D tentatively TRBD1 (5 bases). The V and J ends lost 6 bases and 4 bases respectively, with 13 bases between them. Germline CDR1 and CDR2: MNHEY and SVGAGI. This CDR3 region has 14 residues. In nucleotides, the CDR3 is TGTGCCAGCAGCGACGGACAAGTAAATCAGCCCCAGCATTTT. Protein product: CASSDGQVNQPQHF.

The CDR3 DNA reads TGCGCCAGCAGCTTTGACGGGACAGAGATCTACGAGCAGTACTTC. Its protein product is CASSFDGTEIYEQYF. V and J are TRBV5-1 and TRBJ2-7, with TRBD1 matching over 7 bases. This CDR3 has 15 residues. Trimming at V came to 2 bases and at J to 3 bases, leaving 8 bases not matched to a gene. Germline V lookup: CDR1 SGHRS, CDR2 YFSETQ.

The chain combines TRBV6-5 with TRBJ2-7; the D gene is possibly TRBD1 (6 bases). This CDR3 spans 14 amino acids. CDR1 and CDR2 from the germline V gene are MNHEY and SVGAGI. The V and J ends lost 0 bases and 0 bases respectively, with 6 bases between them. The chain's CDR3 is CASSYSDSSYEQYF. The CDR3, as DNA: TGTGCCAGCAGTTACTCGGACAGCTCCTACGAGCAGTACTTC.

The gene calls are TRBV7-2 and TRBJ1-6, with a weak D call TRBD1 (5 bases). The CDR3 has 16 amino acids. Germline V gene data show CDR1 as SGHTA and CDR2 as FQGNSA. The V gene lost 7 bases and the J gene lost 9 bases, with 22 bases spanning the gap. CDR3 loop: CASTPHLRGLGSPLHF. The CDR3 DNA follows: TGTGCCAGCACCCCTCATCTGAGGGGACTGGGTTCACCCCTCCACTTT.

CDR3 coding DNA: TGCGCCAGCAGCCAAGAAGGAGGGGGCTTGGGTGAAGCTTTCTTT. Protein product: CASSQEGGGLGEAFF. This chain links TRBV4-1 with TRBJ1-1; 7 bases match TRBD1. Germline assignment: CDR1 MGHRA and CDR2 YSYEKL. J lost 7 bases, V lost 0 bases, and 8 bases had no gene match. The CDR3 consists of 15 residues.

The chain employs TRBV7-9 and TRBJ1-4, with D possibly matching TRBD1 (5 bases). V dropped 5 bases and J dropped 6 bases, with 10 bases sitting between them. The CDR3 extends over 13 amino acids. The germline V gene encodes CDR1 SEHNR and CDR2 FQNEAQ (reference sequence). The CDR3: CASSPSGDEKLFF. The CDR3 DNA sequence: TGTGCCAGCAGCCCCTCGGGGGATGAAAAACTGTTTTTT.

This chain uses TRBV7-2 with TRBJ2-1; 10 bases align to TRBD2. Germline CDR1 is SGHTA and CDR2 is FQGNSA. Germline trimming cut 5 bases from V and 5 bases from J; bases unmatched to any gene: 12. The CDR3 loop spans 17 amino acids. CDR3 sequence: CASSLPQGLAGDNEQFF. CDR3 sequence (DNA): TGTGCCAGCAGCCTCCCCCAGGGTCTAGCGGGGGACAATGAGCAGTTCTTC. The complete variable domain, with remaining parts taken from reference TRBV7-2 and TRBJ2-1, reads GAGVSQSPSNKVTEKGKDVELRCDPISGHTALYWYRQSLGQGLEFLIYFQGNSAPDKSGLPSDRFSAERTGGSVSTLTIQRTQQEDSAVYLCASSLPQGLAGDNEQFFGPGTRLTVL.

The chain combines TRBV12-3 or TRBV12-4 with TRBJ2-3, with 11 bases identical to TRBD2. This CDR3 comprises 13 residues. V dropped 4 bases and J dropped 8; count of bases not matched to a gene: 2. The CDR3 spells CASSSGLAGTQYF. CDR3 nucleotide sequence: TGTGCCAGCAGTTCCGGACTAGCGGGTACGCAGTATTTT.

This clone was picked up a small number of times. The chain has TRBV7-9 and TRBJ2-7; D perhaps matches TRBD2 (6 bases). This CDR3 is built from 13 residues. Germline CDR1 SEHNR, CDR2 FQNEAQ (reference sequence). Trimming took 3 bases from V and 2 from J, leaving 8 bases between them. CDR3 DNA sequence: TGTGCCAGCAGCTTTTCGGGAGCCTACGAGCAGTACTTC. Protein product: CASSFSGAYEQYF. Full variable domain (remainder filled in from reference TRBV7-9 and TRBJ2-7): DTGVSQNPRHKITKRGQNVTFRCDPISEHNRLYWYRQTLGQGPEFLTYFQNEAQLEKSRLLSDRFSAERPKGSFSTLEIQRTEQGDSAMYLCASSFSGAYEQYFGPGTRLTVT.